This TCR beta chain was sequenced during a study of shared clonotypes between healthy human individuals (dated by TCRdb to about 2020). With respect to the entire study: The cohort included a few men and two women between 18 and 49 years of age. For each donor, CD4 naive and CD4 memory were each run on three plates, CD8 naive on two plates, and CD8 memory on one plate. The study deeply sequenced blood TCR repertoires of five healthy adults to estimate repertoire size and the extent of clonotype sharing between individuals. To increase sequencing depth and limit assay-specific biases, TCR repertoire library preparation and sequencing were carried out by different laboratories using diverse techniques. Leukapheresis yielded between about 0.85 and 10 billion PBMCs per donor.

Including the terminal cysteine and phenylalanine, the CDR3 comprises 13 residues. CDR3 DNA is the only sequence kept; it has 39 bases, read in frame from the first base. The germline V gene provides CDR1 SGHRS and CDR2 YFSETQ. The germline V and J ends show losses of 4 bases and 3 bases respectively, and no gene match explains 2 bases of the junction. Summary of the overall study and its limitations: Larger estimated clonotype richness was generally found for naive subsets than for memory subsets. Compared with non-shared clonotypes, clonotypes shared by all four sorted-subset donors had higher generation probabilities. Pairwise subsampling led to the expectation that sequencing depth would affect the degree of clonotype sharing among donors. About 4.5% of naive CD4, roughly 3.5% of naive CD8, around 2.3% of memory CD4, and approximately 0.4% of memory CD8 clonotypes were shared across several donors. Because the study included only a small number of donors, the genetic and exposure-history diversity represented was limited. Even with the large sequencing depth, rarefaction of the sorted-subset datasets indicated that sequencing was incomplete. Only blood was sampled, and tissue TCR repertoires likely differ from those in blood.

The donors were healthy, HIV-negative adults with no recently reported acute infections or vaccinations. Only Caucasian adults living in Nashville, Tennessee, USA were represented among the donors. CD4+ T cells were enriched by magnetic negative selection; naive cells were then positively selected on CD45RA, and the negative fraction formed the memory subset. Blood was collected by leukapheresis, and PBMCs were isolated by Ficoll-Histopaque density gradient centrifugation and then cryopreserved in liquid nitrogen vapor phase. Analytical flow cytometry was used to check the purity and quantity of each magnetically sorted T cell population. From each sorted fraction, genomic DNA was isolated and quantified by UV absorbance on a Nanodrop 2000c. Regarding this clone: This receptor's antigen is unknown. The input lacks base qualities; no much larger clone sits a single base away.

Using the deep immunoSEQ assay, TCR CDR3 regions were amplified from genomic DNA by multiplex PCR. Extracted genomic DNA from each cell subset was spread evenly across all wells of several immunoSEQ 96-well plates, with each plate serving as a replicate. For sorted subsets, about 0.2 ug genomic DNA, equal to tens of thousands of T cell genomes, was loaded into each replicate PCR. Purified libraries were measured with a Qubit 3.0 fluorometer, size-checked on a Bioanalyzer 2100, and measured again with the KAPA Library Quantification kit. A separate single-read 150-cycle Illumina NextSeq 550 flow cell was used to sequence each immunoSEQ 96-well plate. The study's own analysis went as follows. Because only junctional sequences without quality scores were contained in the immunoSEQ output, filtering matching that applied to full-length reads could not be performed. To assign V/J genes and CDR3, sequences were annotated against IMGT germline references using PyIR, a Python wrapper for IgBLAST v1.9. Reads were removed for weak V/J assignments (E-value above 1e-6), missing CDR3, stop codons, out-of-frame junctions, or ambiguous translated residues. A V3J clonotype was defined by an identical inferred V gene, J gene, and CDR3 amino acid sequence. The percentage overlap between two repertoires was calculated by dividing the number of shared unique clonotypes by the size of the smaller repertoire. RTK rarefaction, the Chao1 estimator, and Recon v2.1 estimates of unobserved clonotypes were used to assess repertoire richness. Generation probabilities for all TCRbeta clonotypes obtained by the gDNA method from a few donors were computed using OLGA. TCRdb retrieved this table from immuneACCESS and kept in-frame rearrangements only. Not all clones are present; in checked studies, unresolved V genes account for under half, and no reason is known for the remainder. V and J calls and clone size are copied from that table; D and trimming were computed from the DNA. The sample table shows roughly 1 million clones, and 70% to 80% are seen once. 1.5% of the sample comes from the top ten.

The source of this sequence is a man aged 18 to 29 in good health. The V gene is TRBV5-1 and the J gene is TRBJ1-2; 8 bases in the junction line up with TRBD1. Sequencing was performed on memory CD4+ T cells sorted from blood. This specimen's cell subset or site label, interpreted: CD45RA-negative fraction. At the DNA level, the sequence is TGCGCCAGCAGCGGACAGGGACACTATGGCTACACCTTC. Its product reads: CASSGQGHYGYTF.